This TCR beta chain was recovered during a study of cytomegalovirus exposure and HLA in healthy donors. Study-wide background: Across about 400 genotyped donors, roughly 80% landed in the Caucasian-associated ancestry cluster. The study, taken as a whole, reports: Usually a TCR sequence was rare, but some public TCRs were found in many donors. Being productive about 87% or about 30% of the time was typical of most TCR beta V segments in an earlier analysis.

The PCR ran on 60 Vbeta and 13 Jbeta primers. The assay was immunoSEQ multiplex PCR, and TCRdb's table has in-frame clones only and misses some. This sample has approximately 210,000 clones, with about 77% found just once. In germline, CDR1 is LGHNA, CDR2 YNFKEQ. V lost 7 bases and J 4 bases, leaving 15 bases between the germline ends. This CDR3 is built from 14 residues. In regard to this clone: Its target is not known.

The specimen was PBMCs. The V call is TRBV4-2, the J call TRBJ2-3; TRBD1 is a possible D gene (6 bases). The TCR comes from a woman aged 25 to 39 in good health and CMV-seropositive. The CDR3 region has the DNA TGTGCCAGCACCAACAGGGTCGGTGCAGATACGCAGTATTTT. Its translation is CASTNRVGADTQYF.